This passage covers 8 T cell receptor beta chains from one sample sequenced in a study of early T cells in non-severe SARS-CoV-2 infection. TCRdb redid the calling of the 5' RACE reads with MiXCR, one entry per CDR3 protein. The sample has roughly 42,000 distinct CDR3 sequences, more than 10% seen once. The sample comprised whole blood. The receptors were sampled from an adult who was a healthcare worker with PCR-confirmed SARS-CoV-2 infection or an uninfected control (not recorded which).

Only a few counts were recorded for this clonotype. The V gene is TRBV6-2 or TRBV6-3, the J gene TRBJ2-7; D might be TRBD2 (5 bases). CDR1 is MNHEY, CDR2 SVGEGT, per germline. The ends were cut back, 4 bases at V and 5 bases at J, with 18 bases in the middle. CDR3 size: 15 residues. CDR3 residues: CASSSRWLAPHEQYF. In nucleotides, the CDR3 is TGTGCCAGCAGTTCACGGTGGCTAGCACCCCACGAGCAGTACTTC.

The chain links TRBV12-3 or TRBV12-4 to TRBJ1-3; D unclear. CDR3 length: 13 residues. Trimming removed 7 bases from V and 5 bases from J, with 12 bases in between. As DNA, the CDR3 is TGTGCCAGCAACCCGTCCGGCCGAAACACCATATATTTT. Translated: CASNPSGRNTIYF.

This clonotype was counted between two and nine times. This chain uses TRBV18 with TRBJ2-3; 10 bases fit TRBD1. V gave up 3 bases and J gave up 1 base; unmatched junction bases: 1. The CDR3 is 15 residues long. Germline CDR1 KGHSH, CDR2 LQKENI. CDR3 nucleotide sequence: TGTGCCAGCTCACCCGGGACAGGGGGCACAGATACGCAGTATTTT. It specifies CASSPGTGGTDTQYF.

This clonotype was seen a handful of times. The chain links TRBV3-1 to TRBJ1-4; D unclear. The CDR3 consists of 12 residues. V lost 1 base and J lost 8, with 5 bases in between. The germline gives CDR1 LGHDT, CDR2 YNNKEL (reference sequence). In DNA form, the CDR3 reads TGTGCCAGCAGCCAAGCCTGGGAAAAACTGTTTTTT. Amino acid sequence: CASSQAWEKLFF.

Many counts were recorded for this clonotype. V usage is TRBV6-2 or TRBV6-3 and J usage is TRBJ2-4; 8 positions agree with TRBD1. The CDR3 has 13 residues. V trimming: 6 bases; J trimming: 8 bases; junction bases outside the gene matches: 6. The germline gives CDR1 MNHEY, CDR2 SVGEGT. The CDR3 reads CASRSDRADIQYF. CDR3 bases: TGTGCCAGCAGATCGGACAGGGCGGACATTCAGTACTTC.

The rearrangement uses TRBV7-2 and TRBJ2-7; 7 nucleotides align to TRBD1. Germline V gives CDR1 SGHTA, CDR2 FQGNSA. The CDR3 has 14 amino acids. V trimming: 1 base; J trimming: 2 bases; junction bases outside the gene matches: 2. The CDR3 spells CASSLGGQTYEQYF. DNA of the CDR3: TGTGCCAGCAGCTTAGGGGGACAGACCTACGAGCAGTACTTC.

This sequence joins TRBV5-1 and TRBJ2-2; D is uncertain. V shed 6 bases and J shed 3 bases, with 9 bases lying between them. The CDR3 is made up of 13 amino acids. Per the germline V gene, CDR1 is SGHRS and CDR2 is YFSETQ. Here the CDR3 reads CASTTEYTGELFF. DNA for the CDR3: TGCGCCAGCACAACAGAATACACCGGGGAGCTGTTTTTT.

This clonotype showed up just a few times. The CDR3 reads CASSQAPSGAYNEQFF. The CDR3, as DNA: TGCGCCAGCAGCCAGGCTCCTAGCGGGGCTTACAATGAGCAGTTCTTC. This chain uses TRBV4-1 with TRBJ2-1, with TRBD2 matching over 9 bases. Germline V CDR1 and CDR2: MGHRA, YSYEKL. The CDR3 totals 16 residues. Unmatched junction bases numbered 7, after V lost 3 bases and J lost 4 bases.